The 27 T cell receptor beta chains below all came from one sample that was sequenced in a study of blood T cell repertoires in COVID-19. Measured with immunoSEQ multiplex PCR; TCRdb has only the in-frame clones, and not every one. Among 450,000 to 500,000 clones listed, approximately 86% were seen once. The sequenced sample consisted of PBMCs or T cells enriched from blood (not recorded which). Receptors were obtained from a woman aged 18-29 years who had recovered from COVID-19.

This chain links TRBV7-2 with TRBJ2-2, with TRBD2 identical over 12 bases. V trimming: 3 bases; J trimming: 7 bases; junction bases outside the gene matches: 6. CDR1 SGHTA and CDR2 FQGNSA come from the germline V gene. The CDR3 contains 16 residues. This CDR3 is CASSFASGGAGGELFF. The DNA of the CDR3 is TGTGCCAGCAGCTTTGCTAGCGGGGGGGCCGGCGGGGAGCTGTTTTTT.

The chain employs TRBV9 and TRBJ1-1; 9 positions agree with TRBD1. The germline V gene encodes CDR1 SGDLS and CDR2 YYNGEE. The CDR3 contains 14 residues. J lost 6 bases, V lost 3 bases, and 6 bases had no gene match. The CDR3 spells CASSAPGQGAEAFF. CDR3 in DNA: TGTGCCAGCAGCGCCCCGGGACAGGGTGCTGAAGCTTTCTTT.

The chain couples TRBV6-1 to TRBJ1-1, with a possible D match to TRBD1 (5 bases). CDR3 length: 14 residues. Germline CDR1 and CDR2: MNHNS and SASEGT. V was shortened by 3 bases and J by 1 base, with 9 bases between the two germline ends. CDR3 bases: TGTGCCAGCAGTGAGGGGCAGCAGAACACTGAAGCTTTCTTT. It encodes CASSEGQQNTEAFF.

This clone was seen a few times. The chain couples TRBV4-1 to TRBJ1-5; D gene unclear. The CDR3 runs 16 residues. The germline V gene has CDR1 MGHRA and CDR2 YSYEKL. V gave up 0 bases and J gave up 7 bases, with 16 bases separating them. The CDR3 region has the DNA TGCGCCAGCAGCCAAGATTATTCGGGAAGGGAGCAGCCCCAGCATTTT. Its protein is CASSQDYSGREQPQHF.

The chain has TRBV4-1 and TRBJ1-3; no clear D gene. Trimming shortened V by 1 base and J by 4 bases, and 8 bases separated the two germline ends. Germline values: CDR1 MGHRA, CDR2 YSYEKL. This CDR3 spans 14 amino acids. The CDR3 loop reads CASSQVWRGNTIYF. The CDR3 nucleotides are TGCGCCAGCAGCCAAGTTTGGAGGGGAAACACCATATATTTT.

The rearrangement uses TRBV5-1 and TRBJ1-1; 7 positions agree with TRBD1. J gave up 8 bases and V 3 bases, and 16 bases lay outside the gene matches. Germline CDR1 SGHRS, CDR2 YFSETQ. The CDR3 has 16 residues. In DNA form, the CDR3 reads TGCGCCAGCAGCTGGTTGCAACAGGGGAGGCTAGACGAAGCTTTCTTT. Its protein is CASSWLQQGRLDEAFF.

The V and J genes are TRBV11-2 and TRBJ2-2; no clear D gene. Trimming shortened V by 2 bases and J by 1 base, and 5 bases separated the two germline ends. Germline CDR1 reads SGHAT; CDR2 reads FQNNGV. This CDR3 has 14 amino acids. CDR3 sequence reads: CASSLSRNTGELFF. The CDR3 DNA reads TGTGCCAGCAGCTTAAGCCGGAACACCGGGGAGCTGTTTTTT.

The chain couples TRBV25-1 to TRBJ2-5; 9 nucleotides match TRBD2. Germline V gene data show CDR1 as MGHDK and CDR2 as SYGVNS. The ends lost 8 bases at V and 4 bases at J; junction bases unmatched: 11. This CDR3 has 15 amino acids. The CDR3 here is CASPWLAGPLETQYF. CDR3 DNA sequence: TGTGCCAGCCCCTGGCTAGCGGGGCCCTTAGAGACCCAGTACTTC.

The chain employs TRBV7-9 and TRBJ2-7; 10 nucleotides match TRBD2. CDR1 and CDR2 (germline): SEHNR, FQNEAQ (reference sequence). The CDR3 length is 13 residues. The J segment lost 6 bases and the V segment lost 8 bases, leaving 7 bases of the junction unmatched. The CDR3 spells CASGSSGGPEQYF. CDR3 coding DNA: TGTGCCAGCGGGTCTAGCGGGGGCCCCGAGCAGTACTTC.

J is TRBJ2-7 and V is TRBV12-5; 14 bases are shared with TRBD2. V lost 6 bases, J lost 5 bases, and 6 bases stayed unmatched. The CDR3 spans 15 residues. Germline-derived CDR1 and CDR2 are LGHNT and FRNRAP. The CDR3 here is CASGPGLAGGNEQYF. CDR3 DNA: TGTGCTAGTGGCCCCGGACTAGCGGGGGGCAACGAGCAGTACTTC. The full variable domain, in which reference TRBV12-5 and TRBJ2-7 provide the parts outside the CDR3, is DARVTQTPRHKVTEMGQEVTMRCQPILGHNTVFWYRQTMMQGLELLAYFRNRAPLDDSGMPKDRFSAEMPDATLATLKIQPSEPRDSAVYFCASGPGLAGGNEQYFGPGTRLTVT.

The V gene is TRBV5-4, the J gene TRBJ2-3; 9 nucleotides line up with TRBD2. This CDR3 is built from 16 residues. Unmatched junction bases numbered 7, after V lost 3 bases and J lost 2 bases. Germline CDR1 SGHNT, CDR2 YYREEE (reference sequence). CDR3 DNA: TGTGCCAGCAGCTCCCCAGCGGGGGGACTCACAGATACGCAGTATTTT. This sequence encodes CASSSPAGGLTDTQYF.

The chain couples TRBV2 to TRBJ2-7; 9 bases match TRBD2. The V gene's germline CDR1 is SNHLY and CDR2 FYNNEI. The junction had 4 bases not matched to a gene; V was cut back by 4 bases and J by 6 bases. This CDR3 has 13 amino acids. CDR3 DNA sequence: TGTGCCAGCAGTGTTAGCGGGGGCTCCGAGCAGTACTTC. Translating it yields CASSVSGGSEQYF.

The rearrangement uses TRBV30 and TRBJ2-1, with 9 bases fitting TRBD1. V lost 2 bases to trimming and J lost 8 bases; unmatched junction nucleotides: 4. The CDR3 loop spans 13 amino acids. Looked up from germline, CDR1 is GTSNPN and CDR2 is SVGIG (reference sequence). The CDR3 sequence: CAWSYRGQDEQFF. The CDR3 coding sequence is TGTGCCTGGAGTTACAGGGGGCAGGATGAGCAGTTCTTC.

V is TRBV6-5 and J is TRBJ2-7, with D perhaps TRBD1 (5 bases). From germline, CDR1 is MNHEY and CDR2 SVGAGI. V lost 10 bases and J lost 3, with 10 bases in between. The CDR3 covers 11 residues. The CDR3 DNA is TGTGCCACCGACAGCTACTACGAGCAGTACTTC. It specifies CATDSYYEQYF.

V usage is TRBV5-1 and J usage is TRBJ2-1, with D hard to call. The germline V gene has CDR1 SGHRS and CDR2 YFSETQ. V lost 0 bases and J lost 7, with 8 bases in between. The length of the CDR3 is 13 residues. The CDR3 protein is CASSLVPQNEQFF. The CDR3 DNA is TGCGCCAGCAGCTTGGTTCCCCAAAATGAGCAGTTCTTC. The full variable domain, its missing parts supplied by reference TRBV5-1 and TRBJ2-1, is KAGVTQTPRYLIKTRGQQVTLSCSPISGHRSVSWYQQTPGQGLQFLFEYFSETQRNKGNFPGRFSGRQFSNSRSEMNVSTLELGDSALYLCASSLVPQNEQFFGPGTRLTVL.

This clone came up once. This chain's CDR3 is CASRTGLMNTEAFF. The CDR3 nucleotides read TGTGCCAGCAGAACGGGACTCATGAACACTGAAGCTTTCTTT. The chain joins TRBV5-4 to TRBJ1-1; possibly TRBD1 for D (5 bases). Germline V CDR1 and CDR2: SGHNT, YYREEE (reference sequence). CDR3 size: 14 residues. Trimming cost V 5 bases and J 0 bases, with 11 bases left between them.

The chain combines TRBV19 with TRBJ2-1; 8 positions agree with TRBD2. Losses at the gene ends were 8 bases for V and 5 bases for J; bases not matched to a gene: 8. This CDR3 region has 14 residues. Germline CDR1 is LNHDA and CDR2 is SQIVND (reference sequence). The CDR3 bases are TGTGCCAGTGATACGGGACTAGTCGACAATGAGCAGTTCTTC. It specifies CASDTGLVDNEQFF.

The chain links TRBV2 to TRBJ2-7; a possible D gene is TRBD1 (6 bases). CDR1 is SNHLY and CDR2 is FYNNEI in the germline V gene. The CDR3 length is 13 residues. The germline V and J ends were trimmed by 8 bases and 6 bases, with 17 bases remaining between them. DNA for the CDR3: TGTGCCAGCGGGTGGGGGCAAACGGGCGAGCAGTACTTC. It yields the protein CASGWGQTGEQYF.

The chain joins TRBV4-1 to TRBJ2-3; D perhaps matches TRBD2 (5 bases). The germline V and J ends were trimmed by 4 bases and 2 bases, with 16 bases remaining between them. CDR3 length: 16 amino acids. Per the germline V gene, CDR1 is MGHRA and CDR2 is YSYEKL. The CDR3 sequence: CASSRLPGLITDTQYF. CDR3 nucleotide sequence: TGCGCCAGCAGCCGCCTACCCGGACTCATCACAGATACGCAGTATTTT.

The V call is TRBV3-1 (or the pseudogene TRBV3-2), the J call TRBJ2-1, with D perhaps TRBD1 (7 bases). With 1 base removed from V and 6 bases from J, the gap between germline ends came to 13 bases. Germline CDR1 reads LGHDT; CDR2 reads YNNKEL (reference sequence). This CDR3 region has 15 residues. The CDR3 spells CASSQGVQGGNEQFF. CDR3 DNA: TGTGCCAGCAGCCAAGGGGTTCAGGGGGGCAATGAGCAGTTCTTC.

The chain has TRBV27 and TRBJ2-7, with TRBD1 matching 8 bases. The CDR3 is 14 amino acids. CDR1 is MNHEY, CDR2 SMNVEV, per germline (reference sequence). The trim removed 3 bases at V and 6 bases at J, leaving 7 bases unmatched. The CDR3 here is CASSFVDRVGEQYF. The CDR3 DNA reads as TGTGCCAGCAGTTTTGTGGACAGGGTGGGCGAGCAGTACTTC.

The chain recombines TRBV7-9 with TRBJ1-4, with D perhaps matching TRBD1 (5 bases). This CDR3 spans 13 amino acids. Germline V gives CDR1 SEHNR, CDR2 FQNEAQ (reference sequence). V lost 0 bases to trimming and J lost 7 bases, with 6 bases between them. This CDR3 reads CASSLAGGEKLFF. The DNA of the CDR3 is TGTGCCAGCAGCTTAGCGGGGGGTGAAAAACTGTTTTTT.

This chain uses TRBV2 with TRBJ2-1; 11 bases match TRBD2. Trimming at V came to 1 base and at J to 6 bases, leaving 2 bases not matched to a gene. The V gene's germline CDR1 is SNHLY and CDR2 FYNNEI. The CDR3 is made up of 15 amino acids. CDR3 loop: CASSEVGLAVNEQFF. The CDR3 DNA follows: TGTGCCAGCAGTGAAGTGGGACTAGCGGTCAATGAGCAGTTCTTC.

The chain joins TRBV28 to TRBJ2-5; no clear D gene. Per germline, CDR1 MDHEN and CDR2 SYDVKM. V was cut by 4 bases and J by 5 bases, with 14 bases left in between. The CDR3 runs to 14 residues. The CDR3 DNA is TGTGCCAGCAGTTCGGCCTCCGCGAGGGAGACCCAGTACTTC. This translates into CASSSASARETQYF.

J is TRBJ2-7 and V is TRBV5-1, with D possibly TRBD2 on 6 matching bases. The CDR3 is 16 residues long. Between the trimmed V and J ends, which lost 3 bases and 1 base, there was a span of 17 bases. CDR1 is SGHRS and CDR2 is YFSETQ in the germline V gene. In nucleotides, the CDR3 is TGCGCCAGCAGCTCGGTAGGGACGGGGGTTTCCTACGAGCAGTACTTC. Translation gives CASSSVGTGVSYEQYF.

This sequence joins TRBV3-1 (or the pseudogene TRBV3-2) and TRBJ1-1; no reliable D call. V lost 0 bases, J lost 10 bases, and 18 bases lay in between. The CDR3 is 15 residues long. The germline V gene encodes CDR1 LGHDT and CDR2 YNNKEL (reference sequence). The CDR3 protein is CASSQDIVQAVGAFF. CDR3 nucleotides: TGTGCCAGCAGCCAAGACATTGTCCAGGCCGTCGGAGCTTTCTTT.

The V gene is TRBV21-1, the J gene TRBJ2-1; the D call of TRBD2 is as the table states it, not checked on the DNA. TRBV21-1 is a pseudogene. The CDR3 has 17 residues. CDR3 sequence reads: CASSKALGAGVNNEQFF. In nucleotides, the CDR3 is TGTGCCAGCAGCAAAGCGCTCGGGGCGGGGGTAAACAATGAGCAGTTCTTC.